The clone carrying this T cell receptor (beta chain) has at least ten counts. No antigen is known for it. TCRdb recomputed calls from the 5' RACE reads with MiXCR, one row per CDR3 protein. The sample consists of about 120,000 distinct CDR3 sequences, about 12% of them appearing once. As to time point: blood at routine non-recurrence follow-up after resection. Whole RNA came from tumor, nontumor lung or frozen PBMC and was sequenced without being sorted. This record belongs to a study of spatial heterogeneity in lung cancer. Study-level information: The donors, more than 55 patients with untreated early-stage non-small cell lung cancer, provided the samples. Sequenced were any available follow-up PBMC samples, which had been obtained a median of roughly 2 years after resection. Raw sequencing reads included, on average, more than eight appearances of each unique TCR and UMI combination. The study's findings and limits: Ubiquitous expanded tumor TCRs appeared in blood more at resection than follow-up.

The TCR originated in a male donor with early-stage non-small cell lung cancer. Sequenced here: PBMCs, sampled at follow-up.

Here the CDR3 DNA reads TGTGCCAGCAGTAGGACAGGGTTTGTCGAGCAGTACTTC. Translation: CASSRTGFVEQYF. This sequence joins TRBV6-1 and TRBJ2-7, with TRBD1 matching over 8 bases. CDR3 length: 13 amino acids. Germline values: CDR1 MNHNS, CDR2 SASEGT. The trim removed 5 bases at V and 6 bases at J, leaving 6 bases unmatched.